This TCR beta chain was recorded in a study of T cell changes during pregnancy in multiple sclerosis (dated by TCRdb to about 2019). For the study in its entirety: In women with multiple sclerosis, the researchers looked at how the T cell repertoire shifted as pregnancy progressed.

As regards this clone: Its antigen is still unknown. Qualities for individual bases were not recorded, and no much larger clone is one base off.

Library creation used the immunoSEQ multiplex PCR assay. TCRdb retrieved this table from immuneACCESS and kept in-frame rearrangements only. Not all clones are present; in checked studies, unresolved V genes account for under half, and no reason is known for the remainder. Present in this sample are about 79,000 clones, around 93% of which were seen just once. The ten largest clones represent around 0.7% of the sample. There are 14 amino acids in the CDR3, from cysteine to phenylalanine inclusive. The entry retains the CDR3 DNA only, 42 bases that are in frame from base 1. Cut back by 1 base and 2 bases, the V and J ends lie 8 bases apart. As encoded in the germline V gene, CDR1 is SGHNT while CDR2 is YENEEA.

The rearrangement combines TRBV11-3 with TRBJ1-1, with the D gene uncertain. This sequence originates from a female donor in good health, enrolled as a control in a pregnancy study. Here the sequenced sample was peripheral blood, taken in the second trimester of pregnancy. The CDR3 protein: CASSLVRENTEAFF. The nucleotide sequence is TGTGCCAGCAGCTTAGTCCGAGAAAACACTGAAGCTTTCTTT.